The source of this TCR beta chain is a study of early stage breast cancer tumors. As for the study in general: Samples were sequenced at 9 to 10-fold average coverage.

Study observations and caveats: Enriched TCRB sequences shared across patients were mostly commonly generated sequences. In about 85% of the 16 patients, blood comparison separated tumor from normal breast. Tumors had 2 to 3-fold higher T cell density than normal breast.

The assay was immunoSEQ multiplex PCR, and TCRdb's table has in-frame clones only and misses some. The profile shows around 78,000 clones, roughly 80% of them singletons. The trim removed 6 bases at V and 1 base at J, leaving 7 bases unmatched. The germline V gene encodes CDR1 SGHRS and CDR2 YFSETQ. The CDR3 covers 16 residues. On this clone itself: Its antigen remains unknown.

The TCR sequence derives from a person between 60 and 69 years old with breast cancer. The V and J genes are TRBV5-1 and TRBJ2-3; 11 bases agree with TRBD1. The material sequenced was blood. Here the CDR3 DNA reads TGCGCCAGCACCCTCGGACAGGGGGCTGGCACAGATACGCAGTATTTT. As protein: CASTLGQGAGTDTQYF.